The clone carrying this TCR beta chain was counted a single time. Its antigen remains unknown. The data are from a study of T cell responses to AZD1222 COVID-19 vaccine. Germline lookup yields CDR1 SQVTM and CDR2 ANQGSEA. The CDR3 sequence is 11 residues long. General observations from the study: Clonal diversity was possibly underestimated, and white British individuals and females predominated among donors.

TCRdb keeps only in-frame clones here, not all; method: immunoSEQ multiplex PCR. This sample carries roughly 50,000 clones, approximately 89% of them seen once, and the ten largest clones take about 5.4%. The receptor was derived from an adult who received the AZD1222 COVID-19 vaccine. The rearrangement uses TRBV29-1 and TRBJ2-1; TRBD2 might be the D (7 bases). The specimen comprised peripheral blood, sampled 28 days after the second AZD1222 dose. DNA of the CDR3: TGCACCCCTAGGGGGGGTAGTGAGCAGTTCTTC. Translating it yields CTPRGGSEQFF.